A selection of T cell receptor beta chains follows, all from one sample in a study of cytomegalovirus exposure and HLA in healthy donors. Method: immunoSEQ multiplex PCR; TCRdb's copy keeps in-frame clones and lacks some. The sample has about 200,000 clones; about three quarters are singletons. The specimen was PBMCs. All receptors derive from a woman aged 25 to 45 in good health and CMV-seronegative. Both conserved end residues are part of each CDR3. The D gene is left open where the match is weak. Clone size, where shown, is once, few, many, or a class for clones that have expanded.

clone size,V gene,J gene,D gene,CDR3 length,CDR3 protein,CDR3 DNA
NA,TRBV5-1,TRBJ2-7,TRBD1,15,CASSYDRAKGYEQYF,TGCGCCAGCAGCTACGACAGGGCAAAAGGGTACGAGCAGTACTTC
few,TRBV19,TRBJ1-1,NA,14,CASNRQHMNTEAFF,TGTGCCAGTAACCGACAGCACATGAACACTGAAGCTTTCTTT
NA,TRBV14,TRBJ2-5,NA,15,CASSPWGGALETQYF,TGTGCCAGCAGCCCTTGGGGGGGGGCTTTGGAGACCCAGTACTTC
NA,TRBV7-3,TRBJ1-2,NA,13,CASSLQGRRGYTF,TGTGCCAGCAGCTTACAGGGGCGAAGGGGCTACACCTTC
NA,TRBV15,TRBJ1-5,TRBD1,16,CATSRGGTGQNQPQHF,TGTGCCACCAGCAGAGGGGGGACAGGCCAAAATCAGCCCCAGCATTTT
NA,TRBV15,TRBJ2-1,TRBD2,16,CATSRDSGLVYNEQFF,TGTGCCACCAGCAGAGATTCGGGACTAGTGTACAATGAGCAGTTCTTC
NA,TRBV27,TRBJ2-2,TRBD2,15,CATRSESGLFGELFF,TGTGCCACCCGCTCTGAATCGGGACTATTCGGGGAGCTGTTTTTT
NA,TRBV4-1,TRBJ1-2,NA,12,CASSQVRVGYTF,TGCGCCAGCAGCCAAGTGAGAGTCGGCTACACCTTC
NA,TRBV10-3,TRBJ2-7,TRBD2,16,CAISDPAGAFSYEQYF,TGTGCCATCAGTGACCCCGCGGGAGCCTTTTCCTACGAGCAGTACTTC
once,TRBV9,TRBJ2-7,TRBD1,14,CASSVTTGSYEQYF,TGTGCCAGCAGCGTTACGACAGGGTCCTACGAGCAGTACTTC
NA,TRBV5-1,TRBJ2-7,TRBD1,15,CASSLGRTGTYEQYF,TGCGCCAGCAGCTTGGGGCGGACAGGAACCTACGAGCAGTACTTC
NA,TRBV28,TRBJ2-7,TRBD1,17,CASSLGVGGSHIYEQYF,TGTGCCAGCAGTTTGGGGGTAGGGGGCTCACACATATACGAGCAGTACTTC
NA,TRBV7-9,TRBJ1-5,NA,13,CASSLQGNQPQHF,TGTGCCAGCAGCTTACAGGGCAATCAGCCCCAGCATTTT
once,TRBV11-2,TRBJ2-1,NA,11,CASSSGAEQFF,TGTGCCAGCAGCTCAGGGGCAGAGCAGTTCTTC
NA,TRBV2,TRBJ1-5,NA,15,CASSKLGEGNQPQHF,TGTGCCAGCAGCAAGCTAGGGGAGGGCAATCAGCCCCAGCATTTT
NA,TRBV5-1,TRBJ2-2,NA,16,CASSFFARGDTGELFF,TGCGCCAGCAGCTTCTTTGCCAGGGGGGACACCGGGGAGCTGTTTTTT
NA,TRBV2,TRBJ2-5,NA,15,CASSRRESLQETQYF,TGTGCCAGCAGTCGGAGGGAATCGCTCCAAGAGACCCAGTACTTC
NA,TRBV28,TRBJ1-1,TRBD1,14,CASSTTGVRGEAFF,TGTGCCAGCAGTACCACAGGGGTGCGGGGTGAAGCTTTCTTT